The sequence of this T cell receptor (beta chain) was determined in a study of shared clonotypes between healthy human individuals. Study-level results: Incompleteness in sorted-subset sequencing, despite large depth, was shown by rarefaction. Blood was the only sampled material, and tissue repertoires likely differ.

The method was immunoSEQ multiplex PCR; TCRdb's version includes in-frame clones alone and lacks a portion of them. The sample consists of approximately 2.5 million clones, more than 90% of them appearing once. The table lists this clone with a count of one. The antigen remains undetermined. There are 15 residues in the CDR3. V lost 7 bases and J lost 6; bases outside the gene matches: 15. CDR1 and CDR2 from the germline V gene are SEHNR and FQNEAQ (reference sequence). Material: naive CD4+ T cells sorted from blood. Subset specified: CD45RA+ positively selected. This clonotype originated in a man aged 18 to 30 in good health. V is TRBV7-9 and J is TRBJ2-7; TRBD1 matches at 7 bases. CDR3 in DNA: TGTGCCAGCAACTCGGGTGACAGGGATATGGGCGAGCAGTACTTC. Encoded protein: CASNSGDRDMGEQYF.